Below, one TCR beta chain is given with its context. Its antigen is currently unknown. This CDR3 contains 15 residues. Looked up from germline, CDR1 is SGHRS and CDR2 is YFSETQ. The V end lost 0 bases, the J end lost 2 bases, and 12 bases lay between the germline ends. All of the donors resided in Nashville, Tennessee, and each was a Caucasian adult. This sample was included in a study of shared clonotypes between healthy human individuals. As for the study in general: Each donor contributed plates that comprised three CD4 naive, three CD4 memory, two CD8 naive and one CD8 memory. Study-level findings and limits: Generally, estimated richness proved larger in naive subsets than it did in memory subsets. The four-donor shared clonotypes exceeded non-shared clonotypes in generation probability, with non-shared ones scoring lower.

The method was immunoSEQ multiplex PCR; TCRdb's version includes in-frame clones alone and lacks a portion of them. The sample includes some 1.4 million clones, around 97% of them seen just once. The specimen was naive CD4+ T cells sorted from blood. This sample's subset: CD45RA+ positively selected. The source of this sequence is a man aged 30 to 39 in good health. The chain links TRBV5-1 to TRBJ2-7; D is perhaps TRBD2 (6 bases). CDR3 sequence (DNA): TGCGCCAGCAGCTTGGACGGGCGGGGAGCCTACGAGCAGTACTTC. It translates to CASSLDGRGAYEQYF.